The rows below give T cell receptor beta chains drawn from one sample of a study of neurological immune-mediated disorders. TCRdb ran MiXCR on the 5' RACE reads and lists one entry per CDR3 protein. The sample consists of some 48,000 distinct CDR3 sequences, approximately 5.8% of them appearing once. The sequenced sample was CD4+ T cells from blood. The receptors here all came from a young woman with multiple sclerosis. The CDR3 runs from the conserved cysteine through the conserved F or W. Fields, in order: J gene, D gene, V gene, clone size, CDR3 protein, CDR3 DNA. D genes are given only for firm matches. The size of a clone is reported for some rows only, either as once, few or many, or as a class for expanded clones.

TRBJ2-1 . TRBV4-3 many CASSQGQSRGNEQFF TGCGCCAGCAGCCAAGGGCAATCCCGGGGTAATGAGCAGTTCTTC
TRBJ2-1 TRBD1 TRBV5-1 many CASSPQGSRDQHNEQFF TGCGCCAGCAGCCCACAGGGGTCTCGCGACCAACACAATGAGCAGTTCTTC
TRBJ1-3 TRBD1 TRBV4-1 few CASSPGQGYSGSGNTIYF TGCGCCAGCAGCCCGGGACAGGGTTACTCCGGCTCTGGAAACACCATATATTTT
TRBJ2-2 . TRBV29-1 medium-sized CSVGAGITGELFF TGCAGCGTTGGGGCAGGGATCACCGGGGAGCTGTTTTTT
TRBJ2-3 TRBD2 TRBV4-3 many CASSQQLAGGYTDTQYF TGCGCCAGCAGCCAACAACTAGCGGGAGGGTACACAGATACGCAGTATTTT
TRBJ2-3 TRBD1 TRBV20-1 many CSAVPGQGTDTQYF TGCAGTGCAGTCCCGGGACAGGGTACAGATACGCAGTATTTT
TRBJ1-2 . TRBV20-1 many CSARAQEVNYGYTF TGCAGTGCTAGAGCGCAGGAGGTAAACTATGGCTACACCTTC
TRBJ2-3 TRBD2 TRBV20-1 many CSARDSSGLKDTQYF TGCAGTGCTAGAGATTCTAGCGGGTTAAAAGATACGCAGTATTTT
TRBJ2-1 . TRBV20-1 many CSVTDPGKQFF TGCAGTGTCACCGATCCGGGAAAGCAGTTCTTC
TRBJ2-1 . TRBV7-9 many CASSLTGIRNEQFF TGTGCCAGCAGCTTGACCGGGATCCGGAATGAGCAGTTCTTC
TRBJ2-7 TRBD2 TRBV7-2 many CASSPSLAGGTEQYF TGTGCCAGCAGCCCATCACTAGCGGGGGGGACCGAGCAGTACTTC
TRBJ2-1 . TRBV7-2 many CASSTRDGEQFF TGTGCCAGCAGCACCAGGGACGGTGAGCAGTTCTTC
TRBJ2-4 TRBD2 TRBV5-1 many CASSLSGGAHIQYF TGCGCCAGCAGCTTGAGCGGGGGGGCGCACATTCAGTACTTC
TRBJ1-1 . TRBV28 many CASRRQNTEAFF TGTGCCAGCAGACGGCAGAACACTGAAGCTTTCTTT
TRBJ1-4 . TRBV14 many CASSLRRDEKLFF TGTGCCAGCAGCCTACGGAGAGATGAAAAACTGTTTTTT
TRBJ1-5 TRBD1 TRBV6-2/TRBV6-3 many CASSMRGTGGSAGNQPQHF TGTGCCAGCAGCATGAGGGGGACAGGGGGCTCCGCGGGCAATCAGCCCCAGCATTTT
TRBJ1-5 TRBD1 TRBV6-2/TRBV6-3 . CASSAGTGGGTVGGQPQHF TGTGCCAGCAGTGCCGGGACAGGGGGCGGAACGGTAGGGGGCCAGCCCCAGCATTTT
TRBJ1-3 TRBD1 TRBV7-6 many CASSSLAAGQLRYF TGTGCCAGCAGCTCCCTTGCTGCGGGACAGCTAAGATATTTT
TRBJ2-5 . TRBV7-8 many CASSTPRFGYQETQYF TGTGCCAGCAGCACACCTCGTTTTGGGTACCAAGAGACCCAGTACTTC
TRBJ2-1 TRBD2 TRBV28 many CASSSGGSYNEQFF TGTGCCAGCAGTTCGGGGGGCTCCTACAATGAGCAGTTCTTC
TRBJ1-4 . TRBV4-2 many CASRGSGNEKLFF TGTGCCAGCAGGGGGAGCGGAAATGAAAAACTGTTTTTT
TRBJ1-1 TRBD1 TRBV5-1 many CASSLSTGASLNTEAFF TGCGCCAGCAGCCTGTCTACAGGGGCCTCCTTGAACACTGAAGCTTTCTTT
TRBJ2-2 . TRBV9 many CASSSTLGTGELFF TGTGCCAGCAGCTCAACCTTAGGGACCGGGGAGCTGTTTTTT
TRBJ2-4 . TRBV27 few CASSFERANIQYF TGTGCCAGCAGTTTCGAACGAGCAAACATTCAGTACTTC
TRBJ2-3 TRBD2 TRBV6-5 many CASSYSNGRAGGTDTQYF TGTGCCAGCAGTTACTCGAACGGTAGAGCGGGAGGCACAGATACGCAGTATTTT
TRBJ2-1 . TRBV5-6 . CASSYARTLTYNEQFF TGTGCCAGCAGCTACGCTAGGACGCTTACCTACAATGAGCAGTTCTTC
TRBJ1-3 . TRBV7-9 few CASTSRSWTDSGNTIYF TGTGCCAGCACCTCGCGGTCCTGGACGGACTCTGGAAACACCATATATTTT
TRBJ1-2 TRBD1 TRBV20-1 many CSAPRDRAGYGYTF TGCAGTGCTCCACGGGACAGGGCAGGCTATGGCTACACCTTC
TRBJ2-3 TRBD2 TRBV2 many CASKYYSGGAADTQYF TGTGCCAGCAAATATTACAGCGGGGGGGCGGCAGATACGCAGTATTTT
TRBJ1-5 . TRBV24-1 . CATSGGAYNSNQPQHF TGTGCCACCAGTGGGGGGGCATATAATAGCAATCAGCCCCAGCATTTT
TRBJ2-1 . TRBV10-3 many CAISGVSYNEQFF TGTGCCATCAGTGGGGTCTCCTACAATGAGCAGTTCTTC